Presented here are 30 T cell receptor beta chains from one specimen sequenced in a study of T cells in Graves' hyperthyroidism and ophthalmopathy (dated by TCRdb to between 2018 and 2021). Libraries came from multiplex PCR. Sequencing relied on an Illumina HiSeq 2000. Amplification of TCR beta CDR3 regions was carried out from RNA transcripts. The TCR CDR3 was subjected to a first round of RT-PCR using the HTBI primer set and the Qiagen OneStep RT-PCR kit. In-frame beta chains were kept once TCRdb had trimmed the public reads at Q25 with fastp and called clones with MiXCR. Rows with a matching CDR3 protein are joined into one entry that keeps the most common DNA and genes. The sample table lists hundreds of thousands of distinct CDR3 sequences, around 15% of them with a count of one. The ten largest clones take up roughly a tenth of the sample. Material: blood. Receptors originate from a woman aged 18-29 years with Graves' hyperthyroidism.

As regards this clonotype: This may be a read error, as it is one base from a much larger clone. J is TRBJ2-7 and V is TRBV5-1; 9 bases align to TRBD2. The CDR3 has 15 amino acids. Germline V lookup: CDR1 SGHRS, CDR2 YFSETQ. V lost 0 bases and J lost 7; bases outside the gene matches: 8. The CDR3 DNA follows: TGCGCCAGCAGCTTGGGGGCGGGAGGGCCGAGTGAGCAGTACTTC. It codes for CASSLGAGGPSEQYF.

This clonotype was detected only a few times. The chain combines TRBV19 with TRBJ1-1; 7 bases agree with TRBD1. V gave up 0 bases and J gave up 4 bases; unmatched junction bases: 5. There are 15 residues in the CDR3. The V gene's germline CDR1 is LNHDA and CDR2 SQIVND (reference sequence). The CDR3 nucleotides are TGTGCCAGTAGTATAGAAGTCACAGGGGTCACTGAAGCTTTCTTT. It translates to CASSIEVTGVTEAFF.

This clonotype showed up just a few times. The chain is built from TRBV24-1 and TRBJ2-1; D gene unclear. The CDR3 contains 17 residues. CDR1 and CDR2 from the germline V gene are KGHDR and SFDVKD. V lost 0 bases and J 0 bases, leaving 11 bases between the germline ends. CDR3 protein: CATSDLADGSSYNEQFF. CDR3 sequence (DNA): TGTGCCACCAGTGATTTGGCGGACGGCAGCTCCTACAATGAGCAGTTCTTC.

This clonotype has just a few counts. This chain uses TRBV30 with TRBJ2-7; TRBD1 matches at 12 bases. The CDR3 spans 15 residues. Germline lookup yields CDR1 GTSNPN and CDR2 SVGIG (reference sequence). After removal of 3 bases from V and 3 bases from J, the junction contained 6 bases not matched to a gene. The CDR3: CAWRIGTGGFYEQYF. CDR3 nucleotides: TGTGCCTGGAGGATAGGGACAGGGGGCTTCTACGAGCAGTACTTC. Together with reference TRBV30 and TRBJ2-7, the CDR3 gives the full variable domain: SQTIHQWPATLVQPVGSPLSLECTVEGTSNPNLYWYRQAAGRGLQLLFYSVGIGQISSEVPQNLSASRPQDRQFILSSKKLLLSDSGFYLCAWRIGTGGFYEQYFGPGTRLTVT.

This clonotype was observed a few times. The CDR3 sequence: CASSSGGGHTGELFF. In DNA form, the CDR3 reads TGTGCCAGCAGCTCGGGCGGGGGACACACCGGGGAGCTGTTTTTT. The chain recombines TRBV7-3 with TRBJ2-2; 7 bases fit TRBD2. The CDR3 contains 15 residues. From germline, CDR1 is SGHTA and CDR2 FQGTGA. After removal of 4 bases from V and 3 bases from J, the junction contained 5 bases not matched to a gene.

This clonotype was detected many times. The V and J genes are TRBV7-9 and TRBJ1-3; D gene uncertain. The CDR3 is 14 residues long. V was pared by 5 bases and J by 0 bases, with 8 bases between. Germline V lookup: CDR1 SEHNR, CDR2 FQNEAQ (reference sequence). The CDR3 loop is CASSPVSSGNTIYF. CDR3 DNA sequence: TGTGCCAGCAGCCCCGTATCCTCTGGAAACACCATATATTTT.

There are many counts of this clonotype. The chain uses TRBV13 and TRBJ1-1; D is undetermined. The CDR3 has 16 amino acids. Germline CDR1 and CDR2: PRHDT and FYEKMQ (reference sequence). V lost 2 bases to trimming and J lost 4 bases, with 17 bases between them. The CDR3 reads CASSLRGSGFTTEAFF. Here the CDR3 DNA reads TGTGCCAGCAGCTTACGCGGCTCCGGATTTACCACTGAAGCTTTCTTT.

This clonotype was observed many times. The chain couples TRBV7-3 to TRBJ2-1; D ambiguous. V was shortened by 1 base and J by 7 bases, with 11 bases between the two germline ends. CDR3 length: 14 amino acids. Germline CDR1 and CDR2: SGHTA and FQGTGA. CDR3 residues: CASSLSPGVNEQFF. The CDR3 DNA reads TGTGCCAGCAGCTTAAGCCCCGGAGTGAATGAGCAGTTCTTC. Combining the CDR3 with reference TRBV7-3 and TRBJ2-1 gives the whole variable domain GAGVSQTPSNKVTEKGKYVELRCDPISGHTALYWYRQSLGQGPEFLIYFQGTGAADDSGLPNDRFFAVRPEGSVSTLKIQRTERGDSAVYLCASSLSPGVNEQFFGPGTRLTVL.

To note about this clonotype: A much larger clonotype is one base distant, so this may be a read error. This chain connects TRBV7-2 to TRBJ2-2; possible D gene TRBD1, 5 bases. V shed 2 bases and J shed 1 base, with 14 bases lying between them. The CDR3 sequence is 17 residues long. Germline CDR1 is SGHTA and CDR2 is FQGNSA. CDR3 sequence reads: CASSLSRTRWNTGELFF. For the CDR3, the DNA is TGTGCCAGCAGCTTATCTAGGACAAGGTGGAACACCGGGGAGCTGTTTTTT.

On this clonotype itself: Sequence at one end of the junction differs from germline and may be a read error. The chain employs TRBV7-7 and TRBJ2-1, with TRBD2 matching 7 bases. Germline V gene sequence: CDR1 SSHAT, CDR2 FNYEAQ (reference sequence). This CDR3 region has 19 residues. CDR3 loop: CASSLVASGPSSSYNEQFF. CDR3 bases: TGCGCTAGCAGCTTAGTGGCTAGCGGCCCTTCGAGCTCCTACAATGAGCAGTTCTTC. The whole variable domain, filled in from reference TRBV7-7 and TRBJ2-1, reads GAGVSQSPRYKVTKRGQDVTLRCDPISSHATLYWYQQALGQGPEFLTYFNYEAQPDKSGLPSDRFSAERPEGSISTLTIQRTEQRDSAMYRCASSLVASGPSSSYNEQFFGPGTRLTVL.

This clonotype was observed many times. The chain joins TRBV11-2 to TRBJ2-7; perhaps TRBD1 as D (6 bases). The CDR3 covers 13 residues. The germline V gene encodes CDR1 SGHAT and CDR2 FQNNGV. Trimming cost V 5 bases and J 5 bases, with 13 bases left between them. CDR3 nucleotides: TGTGCCAGCAGCCGCCGGACAGTCGACGAGCAGTACTTC. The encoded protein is CASSRRTVDEQYF.

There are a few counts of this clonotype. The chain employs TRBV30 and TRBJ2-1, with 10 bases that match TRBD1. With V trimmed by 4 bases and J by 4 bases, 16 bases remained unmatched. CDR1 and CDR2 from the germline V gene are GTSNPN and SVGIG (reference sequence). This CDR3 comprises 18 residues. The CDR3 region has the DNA TGTGCCTGGACCGACGGGTGGGGGACAGGGGATATATACAATGAGCAGTTCTTC. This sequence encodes CAWTDGWGTGDIYNEQFF.

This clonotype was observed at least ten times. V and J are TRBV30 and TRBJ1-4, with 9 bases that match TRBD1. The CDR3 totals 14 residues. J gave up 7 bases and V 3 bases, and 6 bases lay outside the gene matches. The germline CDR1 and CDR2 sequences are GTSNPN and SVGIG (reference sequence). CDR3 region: CAWSPGQGREKLFF. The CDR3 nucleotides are TGTGCCTGGAGCCCGGGACAGGGACGTGAAAAACTGTTTTTT.

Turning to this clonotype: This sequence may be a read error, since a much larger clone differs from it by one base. The CDR3, as DNA: TGTGCCAGCAGCCGGGGAGTGGACACTGAAGCTTTCTTT. Translated: CASSRGVDTEAFF. The chain carries TRBV3-1 and TRBJ1-1, with D unclear. Germline V gene data show CDR1 as LGHDT and CDR2 as YNNKEL (reference sequence). Deletions cut 4 bases from V and 3 bases from J, with 9 bases between. The CDR3 is made up of 13 amino acids.

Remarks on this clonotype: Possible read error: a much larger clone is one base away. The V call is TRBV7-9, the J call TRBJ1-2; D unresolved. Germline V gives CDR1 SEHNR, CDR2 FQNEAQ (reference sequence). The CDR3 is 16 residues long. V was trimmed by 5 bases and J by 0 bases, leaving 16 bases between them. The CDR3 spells CASSLARDGPNYGYTF. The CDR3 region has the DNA TGTGCCAGCAGCCTTGCCCGAGACGGACCTAACTATGGCTACACCTTC. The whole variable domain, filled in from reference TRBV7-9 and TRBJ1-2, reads DTGVSQNPRHKITKRGQNVTFRCDPISEHNRLYWYRQTLGQGPEFLTYFQNEAQLEKSRLLSDRFSAERPKGSFSTLEIQRTEQGDSAMYLCASSLARDGPNYGYTFGSGTRLTVV.

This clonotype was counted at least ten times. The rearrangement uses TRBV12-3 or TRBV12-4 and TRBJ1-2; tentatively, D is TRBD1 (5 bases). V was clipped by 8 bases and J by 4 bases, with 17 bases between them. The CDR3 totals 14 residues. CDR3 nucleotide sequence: TGTGCCAGCGCGTGGGGCCAGCGAGGCTATGGCTACACCTTC. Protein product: CASAWGQRGYGYTF.

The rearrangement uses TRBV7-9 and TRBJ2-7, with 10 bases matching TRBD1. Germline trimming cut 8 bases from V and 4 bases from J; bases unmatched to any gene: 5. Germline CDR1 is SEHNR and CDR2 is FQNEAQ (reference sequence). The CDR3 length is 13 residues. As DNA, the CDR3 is TGTGCCAGCCGGACAGGGGGGACGTACGAGCAGTACTTC. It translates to CASRTGGTYEQYF.

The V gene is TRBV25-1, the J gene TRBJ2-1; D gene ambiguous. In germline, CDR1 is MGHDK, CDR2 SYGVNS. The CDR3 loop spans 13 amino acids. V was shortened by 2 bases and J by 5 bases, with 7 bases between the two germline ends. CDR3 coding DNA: TGTGCCAGCAGTGAAGGTCGGAACAATGAGCAGTTCTTC. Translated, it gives CASSEGRNNEQFF.

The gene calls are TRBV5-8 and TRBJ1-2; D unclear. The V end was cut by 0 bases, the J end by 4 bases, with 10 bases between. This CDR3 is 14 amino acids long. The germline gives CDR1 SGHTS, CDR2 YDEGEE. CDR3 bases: TGTGCCAGCAGCTTGGCCAGAGGTTCCTATGGCTACACCTTC. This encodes CASSLARGSYGYTF.

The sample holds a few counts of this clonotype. The CDR3, as DNA: TGTGCCAGCAGCTTAGGCCTCGGGGTGAACTACGAGCAGTACTTC. Amino acids: CASSLGLGVNYEQYF. The chain joins TRBV13 to TRBJ2-7; D might be TRBD2 (5 bases). In germline, CDR1 is PRHDT, CDR2 FYEKMQ (reference sequence). V lost 0 bases and J lost 3, with 12 bases in between. The CDR3 has 15 residues.

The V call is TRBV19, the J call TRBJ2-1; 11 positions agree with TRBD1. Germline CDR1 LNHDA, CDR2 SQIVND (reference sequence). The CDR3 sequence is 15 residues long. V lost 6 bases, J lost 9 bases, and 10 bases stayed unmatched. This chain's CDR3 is CASRRGTGGSGEQFF. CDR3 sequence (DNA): TGTGCCAGTAGAAGGGGGACAGGGGGATCGGGTGAGCAGTTCTTC.

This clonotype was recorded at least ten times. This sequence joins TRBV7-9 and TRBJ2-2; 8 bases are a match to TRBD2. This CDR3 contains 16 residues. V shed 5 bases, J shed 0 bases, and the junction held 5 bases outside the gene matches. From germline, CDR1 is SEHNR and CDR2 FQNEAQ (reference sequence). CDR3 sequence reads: CASSQRGGTNTGELFF. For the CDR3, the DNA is TGTGCCAGCAGCCAACGGGGGGGCACGAACACCGGGGAGCTGTTTTTT.

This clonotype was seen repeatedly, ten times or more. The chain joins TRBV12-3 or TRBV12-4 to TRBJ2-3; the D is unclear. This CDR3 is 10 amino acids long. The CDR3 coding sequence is TGTTCGGCCGTCTCAGATACGCAGTATTTT. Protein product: CSAVSDTQYF.

CDR3 nucleotides: TGTGCCAGCGGGAGTGGGGGACAGTTAAACATTCAGTACTTC. Protein product: CASGSGGQLNIQYF. J is TRBJ2-4 and V is TRBV5-6; 7 bases align to TRBD1. V lost 7 bases and J lost 6; bases outside the gene matches: 10. The V gene's germline CDR1 is SGHDT and CDR2 YYEEEE. This CDR3 region has 14 residues.

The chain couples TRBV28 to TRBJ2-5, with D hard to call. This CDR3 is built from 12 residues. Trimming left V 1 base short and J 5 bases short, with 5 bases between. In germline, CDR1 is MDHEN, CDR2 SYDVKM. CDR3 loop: CASSLSYETQYF. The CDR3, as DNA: TGTGCCAGCAGTTTATCATACGAGACCCAGTACTTC.

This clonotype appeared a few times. The CDR3 protein is CASSQDRRESPNEQFF. For the CDR3, the DNA is TGTGCCAGCAGCCAAGACCGGCGGGAGTCCCCCAATGAGCAGTTCTTC. J is TRBJ2-1 and V is TRBV7-9; TRBD2 aligns across 7 bases. In germline, CDR1 is SEHNR, CDR2 FQNEAQ (reference sequence). V shed 5 bases, J shed 6 bases, and the junction held 13 bases outside the gene matches. CDR3 length equals 16 residues.

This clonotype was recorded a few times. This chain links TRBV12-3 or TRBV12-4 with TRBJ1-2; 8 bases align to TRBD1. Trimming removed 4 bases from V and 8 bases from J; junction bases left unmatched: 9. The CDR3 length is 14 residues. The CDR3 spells CASSSSGGIGGYTF. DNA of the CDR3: TGTGCCAGCAGTTCCTCAGGGGGCATAGGGGGCTACACCTTC.

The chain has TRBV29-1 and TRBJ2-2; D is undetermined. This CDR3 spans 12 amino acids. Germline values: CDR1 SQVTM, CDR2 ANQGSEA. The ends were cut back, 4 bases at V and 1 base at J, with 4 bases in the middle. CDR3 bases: TGCAGCGTTGTGAGGAACACCGGGGAGCTGTTTTTT. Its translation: CSVVRNTGELFF.

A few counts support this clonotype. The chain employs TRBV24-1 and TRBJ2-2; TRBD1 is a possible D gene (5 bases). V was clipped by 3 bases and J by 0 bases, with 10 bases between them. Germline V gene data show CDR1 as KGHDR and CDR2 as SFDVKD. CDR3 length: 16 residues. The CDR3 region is CATSDGRATNTGELFF. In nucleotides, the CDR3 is TGTGCCACCAGTGATGGCAGGGCGACGAACACCGGGGAGCTGTTTTTT.

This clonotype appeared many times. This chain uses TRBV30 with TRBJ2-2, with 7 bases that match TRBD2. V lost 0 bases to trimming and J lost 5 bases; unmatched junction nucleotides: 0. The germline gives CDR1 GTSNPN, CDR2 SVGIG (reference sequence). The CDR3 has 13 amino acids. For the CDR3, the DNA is TGTGCCTGGAGTGTAGCGGGGACCGGGGAGCTGTTTTTT. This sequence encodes CAWSVAGTGELFF.